In its sample, the clone carrying this T cell receptor beta chain was seen a few times. This entry belongs to a study of identical twins. Trimming left V 1 base short and J 1 base short, with 17 bases between. Looked up from germline, CDR1 is LGHDT and CDR2 is YNNKEL (reference sequence). There are 17 residues in the CDR3. TCRdb re-called the 5' RACE reads with MiXCR, one entry per CDR3 protein. Among some 230,000 distinct CDR3 sequences listed, around 6.5% were seen once. The sample was also linked to a second study, of T cells expressing NK-cell markers.

The chain links TRBV3-1 to TRBJ2-7, with D perhaps assigned TRBD1 or TRBD2 (6 bases each). The source material was CD8+ T cells sorted from blood. This receptor was obtained from a woman between 18 and 29 years old in good health. CDR3 DNA: TGTGCCAGCAGCCAAGGGGTCCCGGGGGCTAGTTCCTACGAGCAGTACTTC. Amino acid sequence: CASSQGVPGASSYEQYF.